A single sample gave rise to the 30 T cell receptor beta chains below, sequenced in a study of T cells in women clearing cervical HPV infection. Some clones are missing from TCRdb's copy, which holds only in-frame ones; the method was immunoSEQ multiplex PCR. The ten most abundant clones cover 7.5% to 10% of a sample with 20,000 to 25,000 clones. Sequencing was done on a sample of blood buffy coat. Receptors were obtained from a woman between 18 and 70 years old with a cervical HPV16 infection that either progressed to CIN3+ or cleared (not recorded which).

A word on this clone: One end of the junction fails to match germline, which may point to a read error. The CDR3 end falls 3 residues outside the read, so it is completed with the germline J gene. The chain carries TRBV4-2 and TRBJ2-3, with D possibly TRBD2 on 5 matching bases. Germline values: CDR1 LGHNA, CDR2 YNFKEQ. The CDR3 contains 13 residues. The covered CDR3 bases are TGCGCCAGCAGCTTAGACCGGGGAGATACG. Protein: CASSLDRGDT. The CDR3, in full, reads CASSLDRGDTQYF.

For this clone: The CDR3 extends 3 residues past the end of the read, so its final part is completed from the germline J gene. The V gene is TRBV19, the J gene TRBJ2-5; TRBD2 matches at 12 bases. With 4 bases clipped from V and 5 bases from J, the junction kept 11 bases outside the gene matches. Per germline, CDR1 LNHDA and CDR2 SQIVND (reference sequence). The CDR3 length is 17 residues. CDR3 bases read: TGTGCCAGTAGTACCGAACTAGCGGGGGGCCCGGGGGAGACC. This encodes CASSTELAGGPGET. Given in full, the CDR3 is CASSTELAGGPGETQYF.

Comments on this clone: The CDR3 is cut off 3 residues early in the read; its end comes from the germline J gene. The chain links TRBV15 to TRBJ1-2, with 7 positions matching TRBD1. CDR3 length: 18 amino acids. Germline V gives CDR1 LNHNV, CDR2 YYDKDF (reference sequence). V was pared by 0 bases and J by 7 bases, with 17 bases of the junction left unmatched. CDR3 sequence reads: CATSRDNSRRGLHPGYTF. The sequenced CDR3 bases are TGTGCCACCAGCAGAGATAATTCGAGGAGGGGGCTACACCCTGGC.

The CDR3 DNA, read in part, is TGTGCCAGTAGTATAGAACCAGCCCACTATGGT. It encodes CASSIEPAHYG. The entire CDR3 protein is CASSIEPAHYGQYF. The rearrangement links TRBV19 to TRBJ2-4; D call uncertain. Read coverage stops 3 residues before the CDR3 terminus; the germline J gene supplies the remainder. CDR1 LNHDA and CDR2 SQIVND come from the germline V gene (reference sequence). The CDR3 sequence is 14 residues long.

As for this clone: The read terminates 3 residues before the CDR3 end, so the remaining end is supplied by the germline J gene. Within the sample, other DNA sequences also encode this same CDR3. The chain has TRBV18 and TRBJ1-1; D not certain. The CDR3 runs to 12 residues. Germline lookup yields CDR1 KGHSH and CDR2 LQKENI. CDR3 DNA, as far as it was read: TGTGCCAGCTCACCGGAGGGCTTTGCA. It encodes CASSPEGFA. The entire CDR3 reads CASSPEGFAAFF. Based on the CDR3 plus reference TRBV18 and TRBJ1-1, the full variable domain is NAGVMQNPRHLVRRRGQEARLRCSPMKGHSHVYWYRQLPEEGLKFMVYLQKENIIDESGMPKERFSAEFPKEGPSILRIQQVVRGDSAAYFCASSPEGFAAFFGQGTRLTVV.

Worth noting for this clone: The read ends 3 residues shy of where the CDR3 ends; the end is completed using the germline J gene. This sequence joins TRBV11-3 and TRBJ2-5; the D gene is possibly TRBD2 (6 bases). Trimming removed 4 bases from V and 2 bases from J, with 14 bases in between. CDR3 length: 15 amino acids. The germline V gene encodes CDR1 SGHNT and CDR2 YENEEA. CDR3 DNA (partial): TGTGCCAGCAGCTCCGCTGGGACTGCACAAGAGACC. Residues: CASSSAGTAQET. The full-length CDR3 reads as CASSSAGTAQETQYF. Based on the CDR3 plus reference TRBV11-3 and TRBJ2-5, the full variable domain is EAGVVQSPRYKIIEKKQPVAFWCNPISGHNTLYWYLQNLGQGPELLIRYENEEAVDDSQLPKDRFSAERLKGVDSTLKIQPAELGDSAVYLCASSSAGTAQETQYFGPGTRLLVL.

With regard to this clone: The read ends 3 residues shy of where the CDR3 ends; the end is completed using the germline J gene. V and J are TRBV19 and TRBJ1-2, with TRBD1 matching over 7 bases. The length of the CDR3 is 13 residues. J lost 4 bases, V lost 10 bases, and 9 bases had no gene match. Per germline, CDR1 LNHDA and CDR2 SQIVND (reference sequence). CDR3 DNA, as far as it was read: TGTGCCACACTAGGGACAGATTCCTATGGC. Protein product: CATLGTDSYG. Given in full, the CDR3 is CATLGTDSYGYTF.

Note on this clone: Coverage ceases 3 residues before the CDR3 finishes, and the germline J gene fills in the end. The chain has TRBV12-3 or TRBV12-4 and TRBJ2-1; weak D call: TRBD2 (7 bases). The CDR3 sequence is 16 residues long. Trimming took 7 bases from V and 4 from J, leaving 20 bases between them. The CDR3 DNA, read in part, is TGTGCCAGCATCCCGGGGGGCCAGGGACCTTACAATGAG. It is translated as CASIPGGQGPYNE. The whole CDR3 protein is CASIPGGQGPYNEQFF.

With respect to this clone: Compared with germline, one end of the junction differs, possibly owing to a read error. The read ends 3 residues shy of where the CDR3 ends; the end is completed using the germline J gene. This sequence joins TRBV6-2 or TRBV6-3 and TRBJ1-2; D ambiguous. Per germline, CDR1 MNHEY and CDR2 SVGEGT. CDR3 length: 15 residues. CDR3 region: CASSHSSGSTDTYTF. The DNA read from the CDR3 is TGTGCCAGCAGTCACTCTAGCGGGAGCACAGATACC.

With regard to this clone: The read ends 3 residues before the CDR3 terminus; that terminus is restored from the germline J gene. The chain is built from TRBV30 and TRBJ1-4; 10 positions agree with TRBD1. Germline lookup yields CDR1 GTSNPN and CDR2 SVGIG (reference sequence). The CDR3 has 17 residues. V shed 0 bases, J shed 7 bases, and the junction held 11 bases outside the gene matches. CDR3 loop: CAWSVFGGDRGGEKLFF. CDR3 bases read: TGTGCCTGGAGTGTGTTTGGCGGGGACAGGGGCGGTGAAAAA.

A word on this clone: The read gets to within 3 residues of the CDR3 end, and the germline J gene fills in the rest. The genes are TRBV10-2 and TRBJ1-3; D unclear. Germline V lookup: CDR1 WSHSY, CDR2 SAAADI. The CDR3 extends over 15 amino acids. The V and J ends lost 5 bases and 2 bases respectively, with 13 bases between them. The sequenced part of the CDR3 DNA is TGCGCCAGCAGTTACCAGCGGGCCCCTGGAAACACC. It translates to CASSYQRAPGNT. The CDR3 reads in full as CASSYQRAPGNTIYF.

As regards this clone: The DNA ends 3 residues before the CDR3 does, and the rest of the CDR3 is filled in from the germline J gene. The chain uses TRBV20-1 and TRBJ1-6; 9 bases agree with TRBD1. In germline, CDR1 is DFQATT, CDR2 SNEGSKA (reference sequence). The V segment lost 1 base and the J segment 9 bases; nucleotides outside the gene matches: 7. CDR3 length: 15 residues. The CDR3 bases that were read are TGCAGTGCTAGAGCGCCGGGACAGGGATTTTCACCC. It codes for CSARAPGQGFSP. The CDR3 as a whole reads CSARAPGQGFSPLHF.

Comments on this clone: The read ends 3 residues early relative to the CDR3; the germline J gene fills the gap. V gene TRBV20-1 combines with J gene TRBJ2-5; TRBD2 matches at 8 bases. The CDR3 length is 15 residues. Germline-derived CDR1 and CDR2 are DFQATT and SNEGSKA (reference sequence). J lost 5 bases, V lost 4 bases, and 12 bases had no gene match. The chain's CDR3 is CSATYGGAPQETQYF. The sequenced CDR3 bases are TGCAGTGCTACATACGGGGGGGCCCCGCAGGAGACC.

Notes on this clone: Coverage ceases 3 residues before the CDR3 finishes, and the germline J gene fills in the end. This chain connects TRBV19 to TRBJ2-5; 8 bases fit TRBD2. The CDR3 extends over 15 amino acids. Germline V gene sequence: CDR1 LNHDA, CDR2 SQIVND (reference sequence). The ends lost 4 bases at V and 6 bases at J; junction bases unmatched: 10. CDR3 region: CASSTPGGSGKTQYF. CDR3 DNA, as far as it was read: TGTGCCAGTAGTACCCCGGGGGGGAGTGGGAAGACC.

Points on this clone: The read stops 3 residues short of the end of the CDR3; the missing end is completed from the germline J gene. The V and J genes are TRBV4-2 and TRBJ2-1; tentative D call: TRBD1 (6 bases). V dropped 0 bases and J dropped 5 bases, with 11 bases sitting between them. The germline V gene encodes CDR1 LGHNA and CDR2 YNFKEQ. The CDR3 runs to 15 residues. The part of the CDR3 DNA that was read is TGTGCCAGCAGCCAAGATTCAGGGGCGCACAATGAG. Amino acids: CASSQDSGAHNE. The full CDR3 sequence reads CASSQDSGAHNEQFF.

About this clone: The read stops 3 residues short of the end of the CDR3; the missing end is completed from the germline J gene. The V gene is TRBV2, the J gene TRBJ1-2; no clear D gene. The CDR3 loop spans 12 amino acids. Trimming removed 6 bases at V and 7 bases at J, with 12 bases between. The V gene's germline CDR1 is SNHLY and CDR2 FYNNEI. CDR3 sequence reads: CASSEADFGYTF. The DNA read from the CDR3 is TGTGCCAGCAGCGAGGCCGACTTTGGC. Using reference TRBV2 and TRBJ1-2 for the parts outside the CDR3, the full variable domain is EPEVTQTPSHQVTQMGQEVILRCVPISNHLYFYWYRQILGQKVEFLVSFYNNEISEKSEIFDDQFSVERPDGSNFTLKIRSTKLEDSAMYFCASSEADFGYTFGSGTRLTVV.

Note on this clone: Sequencing ends 3 residues short of the CDR3 end; the germline J gene provides the rest. This sequence joins TRBV6-1 and TRBJ1-3, with TRBD1 matching over 7 bases. The germline V gene encodes CDR1 MNHNS and CDR2 SASEGT. The CDR3 consists of 15 residues. Trimming removed 3 bases from V and 4 bases from J; junction bases left unmatched: 6. This CDR3 is CASSDRQGAGNTIYF. The sequenced part of the CDR3 DNA is TGTGCCAGCAGTGACCGACAGGGTGCGGGAAACACC.

Concerning this clone: The CDR3 goes on 3 residues after the read ends, and that part is filled in from the germline J gene. The V call is TRBV7-3, the J call TRBJ2-2, with a possible D match to TRBD2 (5 bases). Germline V lookup: CDR1 SGHTA, CDR2 FQGTGA. CDR3 length equals 16 residues. The ends were cut back, 5 bases at V and 1 base at J, with 14 bases in the middle. CDR3: CASSPRTGGNTGELFF. The covered CDR3 bases are TGTGCCAGCAGCCCGAGGACTGGCGGGAACACCGGGGAG.

As concerns this clone: The read falls 3 residues short of the CDR3 end, and the missing part is taken from the germline J gene. The chain combines TRBV18 with TRBJ2-2; TRBD2 aligns across 13 bases. The CDR3 runs to 16 residues. CDR1 KGHSH and CDR2 LQKENI come from the germline V gene. The V segment lost 3 bases and the J segment 9 bases; nucleotides outside the gene matches: 7. CDR3 residues: CASSPTSGRASWELFF. The CDR3 bases that were read are TGTGCCAGCTCACCTACTAGCGGGAGGGCCTCCTGGGAG.

With respect to this clone: The missing CDR3 end, 3 residues past where the read stops, is filled in from the germline J gene. The V and J genes are TRBV10-3 and TRBJ1-2; 7 positions match TRBD1. CDR3 length: 13 amino acids. Unmatched junction bases numbered 12, after V lost 11 bases and J lost 6 bases. CDR1 is ENHRY and CDR2 is SYGVKD in the germline V gene. The CDR3 reads CAGSGGRGDGYTF. The part of the CDR3 DNA that was read is TGTGCCGGCTCAGGGGGGAGAGGAGATGGC.

Regarding this clone: Read coverage stops 3 residues before the CDR3 terminus; the germline J gene supplies the remainder. The V and J genes are TRBV2 and TRBJ1-4, with 10 bases that match TRBD1. CDR3 length equals 14 residues. Germline V gives CDR1 SNHLY, CDR2 FYNNEI. V was pared by 7 bases and J by 4 bases, with 3 bases of the junction left unmatched. The CDR3 bases that were read are TGTGCCAGCAAGGGGGACAGGGGTAATGAAAAA. It yields the protein CASKGDRGNEK. From start to end, the CDR3 is CASKGDRGNEKLFF.

As to this clone: The read falls 3 residues short of the CDR3 end, and the missing part is taken from the germline J gene. The chain recombines TRBV5-1 with TRBJ1-2; perhaps TRBD1 as D (5 bases). The germline gives CDR1 SGHRS, CDR2 YFSETQ. CDR3 length: 14 residues. The ends were cut back, 4 bases at V and 4 bases at J, with 14 bases in the middle. The covered CDR3 bases are TGCGCCAGCAGCCCGCCTGGGGCCATCTATGGC. It is translated as CASSPPGAIYG. The whole CDR3 sequence is CASSPPGAIYGYTF.

Turning to this clone: The read terminates 3 residues before the CDR3 end, so the remaining end is supplied by the germline J gene. This chain uses TRBV19 with TRBJ1-1, with 7 bases aligning to TRBD1. Germline V lookup: CDR1 LNHDA, CDR2 SQIVND (reference sequence). Trimming cost V 6 bases and J 6 bases; bases outside gene matches: 10. The CDR3 has 14 amino acids. The CDR3 region is CASRLRHRGPEAFF. The DNA read from the CDR3 is TGTGCCAGTAGGCTAAGACACAGGGGCCCTGAA.

As regards this clone: The read ends 3 residues shy of where the CDR3 ends; the end is completed using the germline J gene. The genes are TRBV3-1 (or the pseudogene TRBV3-2) and TRBJ1-5, with D tentatively TRBD1 (6 bases). CDR3 length: 17 residues. Germline loops: CDR1 LGHDT, CDR2 YNNKEL (reference sequence). Trimming removed 4 bases from V and 2 bases from J, with 18 bases in between. Partial CDR3 DNA: TGTGCCAGCAGCCCCCCGGGGGGGCTGAGAGGCAATCAGCCC. This codes for CASSPPGGLRGNQP. In full, the CDR3 reads CASSPPGGLRGNQPQHF.

Regarding this clone: Read data end 3 residues before the CDR3 end; the end is taken from the germline J gene. The chain recombines TRBV20-1 with TRBJ1-4; D remains unclear. With 6 bases removed from V and 4 bases from J, the gap between germline ends came to 12 bases. CDR3 length: 13 amino acids. From germline, CDR1 is DFQATT and CDR2 SNEGSKA (reference sequence). The covered CDR3 bases are TGCAGTGCCAGGTCTAGCCTTAATGAAAAA. Its translation is CSARSSLNEK. The whole CDR3 is CSARSSLNEKLFF.

Remarks on this clone: The junction and the germline gene differ at one end; a read error may be behind it. The read comes to an end 3 residues before the CDR3 does, leaving the germline J gene to fill in the end. This chain uses TRBV2 with TRBJ2-5; 10 bases match TRBD2. CDR1 SNHLY and CDR2 FYNNEI come from the germline V gene. The CDR3 consists of 14 residues. The sequenced part of the CDR3 DNA is TGTGCCAGGGGGGGGACTAGCGCCCAACAGACC. Translation: CARGGTSAQQT. The entire CDR3 sequence reads CARGGTSAQQTQYF.

A note on this clone: The read ends 3 residues early relative to the CDR3; the germline J gene fills the gap. The J gene is TRBJ2-3, the V gene TRBV30; 7 bases map to TRBD1. This CDR3 region has 16 residues. Germline values: CDR1 GTSNPN, CDR2 SVGIG (reference sequence). Trimming cost V 4 bases and J 2 bases; bases outside gene matches: 12. CDR3 amino acids: CAWIPGTALLTDTQYF. The CDR3 DNA, read in part, is TGTGCCTGGATTCCCGGGACAGCCCTGCTCACAGATACG.

Remarks on this clone: The sequence runs out 3 residues before the end of the CDR3; the remainder is reconstructed from the germline J gene. The chain employs TRBV5-6 and TRBJ2-5; tentatively, D is TRBD2 (6 bases). The V and J ends lost 3 bases and 2 bases respectively, with 14 bases between them. The germline V gene encodes CDR1 SGHDT and CDR2 YYEEEE. The CDR3 has 15 residues. Partial CDR3 DNA: TGTGCCAGCAGCTCGGGAGTAGCGGTACAAGAGACC. It encodes CASSSGVAVQET. The entire CDR3 protein is CASSSGVAVQETQYF.

The CDR3 region is CASSDRGKNQPQHF. The sequenced CDR3 bases are TGTGCCAGCAGTGACAGGGGCAAGAATCAGCCC. V usage is TRBV6-2 or TRBV6-3 and J usage is TRBJ1-5; 8 nucleotides align to TRBD1. The read terminates 3 residues before the CDR3 end, so the remaining end is supplied by the germline J gene. This CDR3 spans 14 amino acids. The trim removed 5 bases at V and 4 bases at J, leaving 4 bases unmatched. CDR1 is MNHEY and CDR2 is SVGEGT in the germline V gene.

Worth noting for this clone: The CDR3 end falls 3 residues outside the read, so it is completed with the germline J gene. V usage is TRBV2 and J usage is TRBJ1-1, with a weak D call TRBD1 (6 bases). Looked up from germline, CDR1 is SNHLY and CDR2 is FYNNEI. The CDR3 runs 12 residues. The CDR3 spells CASSVAGGGAFF. CDR3 bases read: TGTGCCAGCAGTGTAGCTGGCGGGGGC.